The entry below gives a single TCR beta chain sequence along with its context. CDR1 is MGHRA and CDR2 is YSYEKL in the germline V gene. CDR3 length: 16 amino acids. Trimming took off 2 bases at V and 7 bases at J, with 18 bases between the two ends. These data originate in a study of blood T cell repertoires in COVID-19. Profiling relied on immunoSEQ multiplex PCR, and the TCRdb table lists in-frame clones only, not all of them. The sample contains approximately 170,000 clones, just over 90% of which appear only once. The source material was peripheral blood. V and J are TRBV4-1 and TRBJ1-5; D remains unclear. This sequence was found in a woman aged 55-69 years with COVID-19, enrolled during active disease. The CDR3 loop reads CASSQIPGSNRQPQHF. In DNA form, the CDR3 reads TGCGCCAGCAGCCAAATACCAGGATCGAATCGACAGCCCCAGCATTTT.